This T cell receptor beta chain was documented in a study of control samples from healthy donors and cancer patients. Germline loops: CDR1 SGHTS, CDR2 YDEGEE. Trimming shortened V by 1 base and J by 5 bases, and 0 bases separated the two germline ends. This CDR3 spans 10 amino acids. Here immunoSEQ multiplex PCR was the method, and the copy in TCRdb shows in-frame clones only, minus some. Of approximately 37,000 clones in the sample, about 93% are singletons; the top ten hold around 3.9%. This chain uses TRBV5-8 with TRBJ1-2, with no clear D. Sample: blood. The TCR originated in a woman in her forties or fifties in good health. The CDR3 DNA follows: TGTGCCAGCAGCTTGTATGGCTACACCTTC. This translates into CASSLYGYTF.